The 28 T cell receptor beta chains given below trace back to one sample, sequenced in a study of blood T cell repertoires in COVID-19. Some clones are missing from TCRdb's copy, which holds only in-frame ones; the method was immunoSEQ multiplex PCR. The repertoire consists of about 170,000 clones, with over 85% occurring once and the leading ten covering 3.5% to 5%. The sequencing sample was made of peripheral blood. The receptors originated from a woman aged 45-65 years with acute or convalescent COVID-19.

The chain employs TRBV18 and TRBJ2-2; possibly TRBD1 for D (5 bases). The CDR3 consists of 13 residues. Germline assignment: CDR1 KGHSH and CDR2 LQKENI. V was pared by 4 bases and J by 4 bases, with 7 bases between. CDR3 nucleotides: TGTGCCAGCTCACTAGACAGCACCGGGGAGCTGTTTTTT. It yields the protein CASSLDSTGELFF.

The chain has TRBV29-1 and TRBJ1-5; D is possibly TRBD1 (5 bases). Looked up from germline, CDR1 is SQVTM and CDR2 is ANQGSEA. The CDR3 runs 12 residues. Trimming shortened V by 7 bases and J by 11 bases, and 18 bases separated the two germline ends. CDR3 nucleotide sequence: TGCAGCGCCGGACCCGGACGGGGGGCCCAGCATTTT. Protein sequence: CSAGPGRGAQHF.

The chain is built from TRBV4-3 and TRBJ2-1; possibly TRBD2 for D (6 bases). Germline values: CDR1 LGHNA, CDR2 YSLEER. The CDR3 consists of 15 residues. V lost 0 bases, J lost 9 bases, and 15 bases lay in between. CDR3 loop: CASSQDRGLNGEQFF. CDR3 in DNA: TGCGCCAGCAGCCAAGATCGGGGACTGAACGGTGAGCAGTTCTTC.

This chain uses TRBV28 with TRBJ2-3, with D possibly being TRBD1 (9 bases). The CDR3 runs 15 residues. Per the germline V gene, CDR1 is MDHEN and CDR2 is SYDVKM. The V and J ends lost 8 bases and 5 bases respectively, with 20 bases between them. CDR3 in DNA: TGTGCCAGCCGGGGGGGTGGACAGGGGAAAGATACGCAGTATTTT. Its protein is CASRGGGQGKDTQYF. The full variable domain, completed using reference TRBV28 and TRBJ2-3, is DVKVTQSSRYLVKRTGEKVFLECVQDMDHENMFWYRQDPGLGLRLIYFSYDVKMKEKGDIPEGYSVSREKKERFSLILESASTNQTSMYLCASRGGGQGKDTQYFGPGTRLTVL.

This clone was counted ten times or more. The CDR3 reads CAGSPSKGGYTF. DNA of the CDR3: TGTGCCGGGTCCCCCTCTAAGGGGGGCTACACCTTC. The J gene is TRBJ1-2, the V gene TRBV30; D perhaps matches TRBD1 (5 bases). Germline CDR1 GTSNPN, CDR2 SVGIG (reference sequence). V was cut by 8 bases and J by 8 bases, with 18 bases left in between. There are 12 residues in the CDR3.

V usage is TRBV25-1 and J usage is TRBJ2-2; D may be TRBD2 (7 bases). Germline assignment: CDR1 MGHDK and CDR2 SYGVNS. There are 15 residues in the CDR3. Trimming removed 10 bases from V and 3 bases from J, with 18 bases in between. The CDR3 DNA reads as TGTGCCACCAAATTGGGGGGGGCGCACACCGGGGAGCTGTTTTTT. Encoded protein: CATKLGGAHTGELFF. The full variable domain, its missing parts supplied by reference TRBV25-1 and TRBJ2-2, is EADIYQTPRYLVIGTGKKITLECSQTMGHDKMYWYQQDPGMELHLIHYSYGVNSTEKGDLSSESTVSRIRTEHFPLTLESARPSHTSQYLCATKLGGAHTGELFFGEGSRLTVL.

CDR3 nucleotide sequence: TGTGCCATCAGCGGGACAGCCACTGAAGCTTTCTTT. This codes for CAISGTATEAFF. The chain has TRBV10-3 and TRBJ1-1; TRBD1 agrees at 7 bases. CDR3 length: 12 residues. With 6 bases clipped from V and 4 bases from J, the junction kept 2 bases outside the gene matches. Per germline, CDR1 ENHRY and CDR2 SYGVKD.

The chain uses TRBV18 and TRBJ1-4; TRBD1 might be the D (5 bases). CDR3 size: 16 residues. Per germline, CDR1 KGHSH and CDR2 LQKENI. The V end was cut by 2 bases, the J end by 3 bases, with 13 bases between. In DNA form, the CDR3 reads TGTGCCAGCTCACCAGAGGAGGGGCGTTCTAATGAAAAACTGTTTTTT. As protein: CASSPEEGRSNEKLFF.

The chain joins TRBV6-2 or TRBV6-3 to TRBJ1-6; 7 bases align to TRBD1. CDR1 is MNHEY, CDR2 SVGEGT, per germline. Trimming at V came to 6 bases and at J to 12 bases, leaving 8 bases not matched to a gene. This CDR3 is 13 amino acids long. Here the CDR3 DNA reads TGTGCCAGCAGCCGCCACAGGGGCGAACCCCTCCACTTT. This gives the protein CASSRHRGEPLHF.

CDR3 DNA: TGTGCCAGCAGCCCACTCGCGGGGTCCCTCCTGCCCGAGCAGTACTTC. Encoded protein: CASSPLAGSLLPEQYF. This chain uses TRBV14 with TRBJ2-7; possibly TRBD2 for D (6 bases). The CDR3 runs to 16 residues. CDR1 and CDR2 (germline): SGHDN, FVKESK. V lost 4 bases to trimming and J lost 6 bases, with 22 bases between them. Combining the CDR3 with reference TRBV14 and TRBJ2-7 gives the whole variable domain EAGVTQFPSHSVIEKGQTVTLRCDPISGHDNLYWYRRVMGKEIKFLLHFVKESKQDESGMPNNRFLAERTGGTYSTLKVQPAELEDSGVYFCASSPLAGSLLPEQYFGPGTRLTVT.

V gene TRBV11-2 combines with J gene TRBJ2-3, with TRBD1 identical over 9 bases. Germline V gene lookup returns CDR1 SGHAT and CDR2 FQNNGV. V shed 6 bases, J shed 0 bases, and the junction held 7 bases outside the gene matches. This CDR3 is 16 amino acids long. The CDR3 DNA reads TGTGCCAGCAGAACTTACAGGGGGCGAAGCACAGATACGCAGTATTTT. Translation: CASRTYRGRSTDTQYF.

J is TRBJ1-5 and V is TRBV27; 10 bases fit TRBD1. Germline values: CDR1 MNHEY, CDR2 SMNVEV (reference sequence). Germline trimming cut 4 bases from V and 6 bases from J; bases unmatched to any gene: 3. The CDR3 runs to 14 residues. CDR3 residues: CASSSGQGVQPQHF. DNA of the CDR3: TGTGCCAGCAGTTCTGGACAGGGGGTTCAGCCCCAGCATTTT.

This clone showed up just once. The chain uses TRBV4-1 and TRBJ2-2, with TRBD1 matching 8 bases. Germline CDR1 reads MGHRA; CDR2 reads YSYEKL. This CDR3 has 15 residues. After removal of 6 bases from V and 7 bases from J, the junction contained 10 bases not matched to a gene. The CDR3 reads CASRQTGQEGGELFF. The CDR3 DNA follows: TGCGCCAGCAGGCAGACGGGACAGGAGGGCGGGGAGCTGTTTTTT.

The chain recombines TRBV19 with TRBJ1-3, with TRBD1 identical over 8 bases. This CDR3 comprises 16 residues. Trimming at V came to 3 bases and at J to 0 bases, leaving 4 bases not matched to a gene. CDR1 is LNHDA and CDR2 is SQIVND in the germline V gene (reference sequence). Written as DNA, the CDR3 is TGTGCCAGTAGTATGGGGACAGGCGTCTCTGGAAACACCATATATTTT. Translated: CASSMGTGVSGNTIYF.

This chain uses TRBV5-1 with TRBJ2-7; D possibly corresponds to TRBD2 (6 bases). The CDR3 totals 14 residues. Trimming stripped 4 bases from V and 5 bases from J, with 16 bases between. CDR1 SGHRS and CDR2 YFSETQ come from the germline V gene. The CDR3 DNA sequence: TGCGCCAGCAGCCCCGTTCAGGGACTGGACGAGCAGTACTTC. Its translation is CASSPVQGLDEQYF.

The chain carries TRBV2 and TRBJ1-1; D ambiguous. Trimming removed 5 bases from V and 2 bases from J, with 6 bases in between. CDR1 and CDR2 from the germline V gene are SNHLY and FYNNEI. This CDR3 spans 12 amino acids. This CDR3 reads CASSYSNTEAFF. CDR3 DNA: TGTGCCAGCAGTTACAGTAACACTGAAGCTTTCTTT.

The chain uses TRBV3-1 (or the pseudogene TRBV3-2) and TRBJ2-2, with 8 bases identical to TRBD2. Trimming cost V 4 bases and J 7 bases; bases outside gene matches: 5. This CDR3 region has 14 residues. CDR1 and CDR2 (germline): LGHDT, YNNKEL (reference sequence). CDR3 sequence reads: CASSPPGGVGELFF. In nucleotides, the CDR3 is TGTGCCAGCAGCCCCCCGGGAGGGGTCGGGGAGCTGTTTTTT.

The chain uses TRBV4-3 and TRBJ1-5; D is unclear. There are 15 residues in the CDR3. V was trimmed by 0 bases and J by 0 bases, leaving 6 bases between them. Germline CDR1 and CDR2: LGHNA and YSLEER. Here the CDR3 reads CASSQDRSSNQPQHF. The CDR3 region has the DNA TGCGCCAGCAGCCAAGATAGAAGTAGCAATCAGCCCCAGCATTTT.

The V gene is TRBV6-5, the J gene TRBJ2-7, with 7 bases aligning to TRBD1. The CDR3 totals 13 residues. Germline V gives CDR1 MNHEY, CDR2 SVGAGI. The J segment lost 2 bases and the V segment lost 5 bases, leaving 3 bases of the junction unmatched. CDR3: CASSTDRAYEQYF. The CDR3 DNA follows: TGTGCCAGCAGTACCGACAGGGCCTACGAGCAGTACTTC.

CDR3 nucleotides: TGTGCCAGCAGAGTCCCCCAGGGTCCCTACAATGAGCAGTTCTTC. Its protein is CASRVPQGPYNEQFF. The chain employs TRBV27 and TRBJ2-1, with D maybe TRBD1 (5 bases). The germline V and J ends were trimmed by 6 bases and 2 bases, with 14 bases remaining between them. Per germline, CDR1 MNHEY and CDR2 SMNVEV (reference sequence). The CDR3 runs 15 residues.

This clone was recorded a few times. The gene calls are TRBV5-6 and TRBJ2-7; 10 positions match TRBD1. The CDR3 consists of 15 residues. The V and J ends lost 3 bases and 5 bases, in that order; junction bases with no gene match: 8. CDR1 SGHDT and CDR2 YYEEEE come from the germline V gene. The CDR3 reads CASSSPTGGADEQYF. The CDR3 coding sequence is TGTGCCAGCAGCTCCCCGACAGGGGGCGCCGACGAGCAGTACTTC. Together with reference TRBV5-6 and TRBJ2-7, the CDR3 gives the full variable domain: DAGVTQSPTHLIKTRGQQVTLRCSPKSGHDTVSWYQQALGQGPQFIFQYYEEEERQRGNFPDRFSGHQFPNYSSELNVNALLLGDSALYLCASSSPTGGADEQYFGPGTRLTVT.

This chain links TRBV6-2 or TRBV6-3 with TRBJ2-7; maybe TRBD1 (6 bases). Germline loops: CDR1 MNHEY, CDR2 SVGEGT. The CDR3 runs to 13 residues. V was clipped by 5 bases and J by 3 bases, with 11 bases between them. CDR3 sequence: CASSNGGGYEQYF. CDR3 in DNA: TGTGCCAGCAGTAATGGGGGCGGCTACGAGCAGTACTTC.

This chain uses TRBV19 with TRBJ1-1, with D perhaps TRBD1 (5 bases). The CDR3 is 16 amino acids. CDR1 and CDR2 from the germline V gene are LNHDA and SQIVND (reference sequence). Trimming pared 5 bases from V and 1 base from J, leaving 17 bases between. The CDR3 loop is CASSAGGSIRNTEAFF. CDR3 bases: TGTGCCAGTAGTGCTGGGGGGAGCATACGGAACACTGAAGCTTTCTTT.

CDR3 bases: TGTGCCAGCTCAGCGGACGCAGATACTGGAAACACCATATATTTT. It codes for CASSADADTGNTIYF. The chain is built from TRBV6-5 and TRBJ1-3; D not certain. The germline V gene encodes CDR1 MNHEY and CDR2 SVGAGI. The CDR3 loop spans 15 amino acids. V lost 8 bases to trimming and J lost 2 bases, with 16 bases between them.

This chain connects TRBV10-2 to TRBJ2-4; TRBD2 is a possible D gene (5 bases). The V and J ends lost 1 base and 9 bases respectively, with 10 bases between them. Germline CDR1 and CDR2: WSHSY and SAAADI. The CDR3 totals 13 residues. The CDR3 here is CASSEYRGSIQYF. For the CDR3, the DNA is TGCGCCAGCAGTGAGTACCGGGGTAGCATTCAGTACTTC.

Only one count was recorded for this clone. V gene TRBV7-9 combines with J gene TRBJ2-1; maybe TRBD1 (5 bases). Per germline, CDR1 SEHNR and CDR2 FQNEAQ (reference sequence). The V end was cut by 1 base, the J end by 6 bases, with 19 bases between. The CDR3 has 17 residues. The CDR3 region has the DNA TGTGCCAGCAGCTTAGGAAGGGGCGGTCTTAGGGGCAATGAGCAGTTCTTC. Its translation is CASSLGRGGLRGNEQFF. Variable domain in full (rest from reference TRBV7-9 and TRBJ2-1): DTGVSQNPRHKITKRGQNVTFRCDPISEHNRLYWYRQTLGQGPEFLTYFQNEAQLEKSRLLSDRFSAERPKGSFSTLEIQRTEQGDSAMYLCASSLGRGGLRGNEQFFGPGTRLTVL.

The gene calls are TRBV28 and TRBJ1-5; TRBD1 agrees at 8 bases. CDR3 length: 18 residues. After removal of 8 bases from V and 2 bases from J, the junction contained 17 bases not matched to a gene. From germline, CDR1 is MDHEN and CDR2 SYDVKM. The DNA of the CDR3 is TGTGCCAGCCACCCAGGGGGCGCATTATCTTGGGGCAATCAGCCCCAGCATTTT. Protein product: CASHPGGALSWGNQPQHF.

The chain's CDR3 is CASSLGTTTGELFF. CDR3 coding DNA: TGTGCCAGCAGTTTAGGCACAACCACCGGGGAGCTGTTTTTT. The rearrangement uses TRBV28 and TRBJ2-2; no reliable D call. The CDR3 contains 14 residues. V shed 2 bases and J shed 4 bases, with 8 bases lying between them. CDR1 MDHEN and CDR2 SYDVKM come from the germline V gene.